Shown below are 25 T cell receptor beta chains from a single sample sequenced in a study of blood T cells in healthy people across ages. PCR was performed a second time for roughly 6 to 12 cycles using a sample-barcoded 5' primer and a J-beta primer mix. TCRdb reanalysed the 5' RACE reads using MiXCR and keeps one entry per CDR3 protein. The sample holds some 1.4 million distinct CDR3 sequences, approximately 42% seen once. The material sequenced was blood. These receptors were obtained from a woman aged 18-35 years in good health.

The chain employs TRBV9 and TRBJ2-7; D may be TRBD1 (5 bases). Matching the DNA end better, TRBJ2-5 makes the J call doubtful. The CDR3 is made up of 15 amino acids. Germline CDR1 reads SGDLS; CDR2 reads YYNGEE. CDR3 DNA: TGTGCCAGCAGCGTACAGGGCAATTTACAAGAGACCCAGTACTTC. As protein: CASSVQGNLQETQYF.

As concerns this clonotype: Germline is not matched at one junction end, which may reflect a read error. This CDR3 reads CACSEWESYEQYF. In DNA, the CDR3 is TGCGCCTGCAGTGAATGGGAAAGCTACGAGCAGTACTTC. The chain employs TRBV10-2 and TRBJ2-5; D is ambiguous. Judging by the DNA end, TRBJ2-7 fits better; the J call may be wrong. CDR3 length equals 13 residues. Germline CDR1 WSHSY, CDR2 SAAADI.

On this clonotype itself: A read error is possible here, since a much larger clone lies one base away. The chain employs TRBV9 and TRBJ1-2; tentative D call: TRBD1 (5 bases). Germline V gene data show CDR1 as SGDLS and CDR2 as YYNGEE. Trimming took 5 bases from V and 1 from J, leaving 21 bases between them. The CDR3 runs 17 residues. In nucleotides, the CDR3 is TGTGCCAGCAGTGCCGCGGAGGGACCTATCCATAACTATGGCTACACCTTC. Protein sequence: CASSAAEGPIHNYGYTF.

The chain is built from TRBV5-1 and TRBJ2-4; D might be TRBD1 (6 bases). Trimming shortened V by 4 bases and J by 10 bases, and 15 bases separated the two germline ends. The CDR3 has 13 residues. Germline V CDR1 and CDR2: SGHRS, YFSETQ. In DNA form, the CDR3 reads TGCGCCAGCAGCCAATGGACAGATCCTATTCAGTACTTC. Its translation: CASSQWTDPIQYF.

The gene calls are TRBV4-1 and TRBJ1-1; TRBD1 is a possible D gene (6 bases). Germline V CDR1 and CDR2: MGHRA, YSYEKL. The CDR3 has 15 residues. Trimming took 1 base from V and 1 from J, leaving 10 bases between them. CDR3 DNA: TGCGCCAGCAGCCAAGGGTGGGGACAGAACACTGAAGCTTTCTTT. This codes for CASSQGWGQNTEAFF.

The CDR3 DNA follows: TGTGCCAGCAGTGAAGCGGGCCGGGGAGAGCAGTTCTTC. Translated: CASSEAGRGEQFF. The rearrangement uses TRBV6-1 and TRBJ2-1; D perhaps matches TRBD2 (5 bases). Germline CDR1 is MNHNS and CDR2 is SASEGT. This CDR3 is built from 13 residues. Trimming shortened V by 0 bases and J by 10 bases, and 10 bases separated the two germline ends.

The chain recombines TRBV6-5 with TRBJ2-1; 12 bases are shared with TRBD2. The ends lost 2 bases at V and 4 bases at J; junction bases unmatched: 6. The CDR3 totals 17 residues. Looked up from germline, CDR1 is MNHEY and CDR2 is SVGAGI. CDR3 loop: CASSYELAGGPYNEQFF. For the CDR3, the DNA is TGTGCCAGCAGTTACGAACTAGCGGGGGGACCTTACAATGAGCAGTTCTTC.

This chain joins TRBV7-2 and TRBJ2-1; D is undetermined. V lost 4 bases and J 12 bases, leaving 10 bases between the germline ends. The CDR3 spans 11 residues. Germline V gene lookup returns CDR1 SGHTA and CDR2 FQGNSA. CDR3 DNA sequence: TGTGCCAGCAGCTCAGCCCTTGGGCAGTTCTTC. Its protein is CASSSALGQFF.

This clonotype occurred a few times. This chain uses TRBV12-3 or TRBV12-4 with TRBJ2-1; D unresolved. The V end lost 7 bases, the J end lost 4 bases, and 20 bases lay between the germline ends. This CDR3 is 16 amino acids long. CDR3 nucleotides: TGTGCCAGCACCCAAGAGATCGGCAGCTCATACAATGAGCAGTTCTTC. As protein: CASTQEIGSSYNEQFF.

Notes on this clonotype: Germline and junction disagree at one end, which may indicate a read error. The chain employs TRBV3-1 and TRBJ1-1; D not resolved. Germline V CDR1 and CDR2: LGHDT, YNNKEL (reference sequence). The CDR3 runs 13 residues. CDR3 region: CASGHGLNTEAFF. CDR3 nucleotides: TGTGCCAGCGGCCACGGGTTGAACACTGAAGCTTTCTTT.

In this sample, this clonotype turned up a few times. V is TRBV6-1 and J is TRBJ1-2; D ambiguous. With 6 bases removed from V and 3 bases from J, the gap between germline ends came to 2 bases. The CDR3 contains 10 residues. CDR1 MNHNS and CDR2 SASEGT come from the germline V gene. The CDR3 DNA reads TGTGCCAGCAGGGACTATGGCTACACCTTC. It is translated as CASRDYGYTF.

J is TRBJ2-7 and V is TRBV2, with D maybe TRBD1 (6 bases). V gave up 1 base and J gave up 0 bases, with 19 bases separating them. This CDR3 comprises 18 residues. CDR1 and CDR2 (germline): SNHLY, FYNNEI. The CDR3 spells CASSEGGRGPRTSYEQYF. CDR3 in DNA: TGTGCCAGCAGTGAAGGCGGCAGGGGCCCGCGAACCTCCTACGAGCAGTACTTC.

This chain connects TRBV5-5 to TRBJ1-4; no firm D call. Germline CDR1 SGHKS, CDR2 YYEKEE (reference sequence). This CDR3 is built from 13 residues. The ends were cut back, 0 bases at V and 6 bases at J, with 6 bases in the middle. CDR3 sequence (DNA): TGTGCCAGCAGCTTGGCTGTGGATGAAAAACTGTTTTTT. Translated: CASSLAVDEKLFF.

Only one count was recorded for this clonotype. This chain uses TRBV20-1 with TRBJ2-1; 8 bases agree with TRBD2. The CDR3 is made up of 14 amino acids. Germline lookup yields CDR1 DFQATT and CDR2 SNEGSKA (reference sequence). After removal of 3 bases from V and 6 bases from J, the junction contained 7 bases not matched to a gene. This chain's CDR3 is CSASSGREANEQFF. The CDR3 region has the DNA TGCAGTGCTAGTAGCGGGCGGGAGGCCAATGAGCAGTTCTTC.

The genes are TRBV2 and TRBJ2-1, with 10 bases fitting TRBD1. Looked up from germline, CDR1 is SNHLY and CDR2 is FYNNEI. The CDR3 extends over 16 amino acids. Trimming took 5 bases from V and 9 from J; bases not matched to a gene: 13. CDR3 loop: CASSIGYERTGGEQFF. CDR3 coding DNA: TGTGCCAGCAGTATTGGGTATGAGAGGACAGGGGGTGAGCAGTTCTTC.

This clonotype turned up a few times. The chain recombines TRBV6-1 with TRBJ1-2; no reliable D call. Trimming pared 2 bases from V and 4 bases from J, leaving 14 bases between. Germline-derived CDR1 and CDR2 are MNHNS and SASEGT. CDR3 length: 15 amino acids. CDR3 sequence (DNA): TGTGCCAGCAGTGAAACAGTCGTCGCGGGCTATGGCTACACCTTC. It codes for CASSETVVAGYGYTF.

This rearrangement joins TRBV6-1 to TRBJ1-2, with D unresolved. Trimming removed 4 bases from V and 4 bases from J, with 13 bases in between. The germline V gene encodes CDR1 MNHNS and CDR2 SASEGT. The CDR3 runs 14 residues. In DNA, the CDR3 is TGTGCCAGCAGTGGGGTCGTTGGCCCCTATGGCTACACCTTC. Amino acids: CASSGVVGPYGYTF.

This clonotype turned up a few times. V usage is TRBV28 and J usage is TRBJ1-2, with 8 bases identical to TRBD1. Germline V gene data show CDR1 as MDHEN and CDR2 as SYDVKM. The V segment lost 5 bases and the J segment 6 bases; nucleotides outside the gene matches: 5. The CDR3 length is 13 residues. The CDR3: CASSPRTGNGYTF. CDR3 nucleotide sequence: TGTGCCAGCAGTCCCCGGACAGGGAATGGCTACACCTTC.

This clonotype showed up just a few times. The rearrangement uses TRBV29-1 and TRBJ2-5; 7 nucleotides agree with TRBD2. The CDR3 totals 14 residues. After removal of 3 bases from V and 3 bases from J, the junction contained 7 bases not matched to a gene. Germline CDR1 SQVTM, CDR2 ANQGSEA. The CDR3 is CSVEWRLAEETQYF. In DNA, the CDR3 is TGCAGCGTTGAGTGGCGTCTAGCGGAAGAGACCCAGTACTTC.

CDR3 residues: CASSDPLAPSYEQYF. The CDR3 nucleotides read TGTGCCAGCAGTGACCCACTAGCTCCGTCCTACGAGCAGTACTTC. The gene calls are TRBV6-6 and TRBJ2-7, with D perhaps matching TRBD2 (6 bases). Trimming removed 5 bases from V and 1 base from J, with 15 bases in between. The CDR3 extends over 15 amino acids. CDR1 MNHNY and CDR2 SVGAGI come from the germline V gene (reference sequence).

This rearrangement joins TRBV12-3 or TRBV12-4 to TRBJ1-1; 8 nucleotides line up with TRBD1. The V and J ends lost 5 bases and 13 bases, in that order; junction bases with no gene match: 12. This CDR3 is built from 13 residues. CDR3 sequence reads: CASSKDRGQGVFF. The CDR3, as DNA: TGTGCCAGCAGTAAAGACAGGGGACAAGGGGTTTTCTTT.

This clonotype was found once. This rearrangement joins TRBV4-3 to TRBJ2-5; maybe TRBD2 (6 bases). The CDR3 totals 14 residues. Per the germline V gene, CDR1 is LGHNA and CDR2 is YSLEER. The V end was cut by 1 base, the J end by 3 bases, with 9 bases between. CDR3 nucleotides: TGCGCCAGCAGCCAAGTGTGGGGGGAAGAGACCCAGTACTTC. Translation: CASSQVWGEETQYF.

This sequence joins TRBV3-1 and TRBJ1-2; the D gene is possibly TRBD1 (5 bases). V shed 1 base and J shed 0 bases, with 12 bases lying between them. The CDR3 is 16 amino acids. Germline CDR1 is LGHDT and CDR2 is YNNKEL (reference sequence). CDR3 sequence (DNA): TGTGCCAGCAGCCAAGTCGACCAGGGCGCTAACTATGGCTACACCTTC. Amino acids: CASSQVDQGANYGYTF.

This chain links TRBV10-3 with TRBJ2-7; D gene ambiguous. Between the trimmed V and J ends, which lost 6 bases and 1 base, there was a span of 19 bases. Germline V gene lookup returns CDR1 ENHRY and CDR2 SYGVKD. This CDR3 is built from 16 residues. The CDR3 here is CAISHPPGEDSYEQYF. CDR3 DNA: TGTGCCATCAGCCATCCCCCCGGAGAAGATTCCTACGAGCAGTACTTC.

Concerning this clonotype: One junction end does not reproduce the germline sequence, and a read error may be involved. This rearrangement joins TRBV7-2 to TRBJ2-1, with 7 bases aligning to TRBD2. Germline CDR1 SGHTA, CDR2 FQGNSA. CDR3 size: 15 residues. The CDR3 DNA reads as TGTGCCTGCAGCTTAGGCGGGAGTGTCTACAATGAGCAGTTCTTC. It specifies CACSLGGSVYNEQFF.